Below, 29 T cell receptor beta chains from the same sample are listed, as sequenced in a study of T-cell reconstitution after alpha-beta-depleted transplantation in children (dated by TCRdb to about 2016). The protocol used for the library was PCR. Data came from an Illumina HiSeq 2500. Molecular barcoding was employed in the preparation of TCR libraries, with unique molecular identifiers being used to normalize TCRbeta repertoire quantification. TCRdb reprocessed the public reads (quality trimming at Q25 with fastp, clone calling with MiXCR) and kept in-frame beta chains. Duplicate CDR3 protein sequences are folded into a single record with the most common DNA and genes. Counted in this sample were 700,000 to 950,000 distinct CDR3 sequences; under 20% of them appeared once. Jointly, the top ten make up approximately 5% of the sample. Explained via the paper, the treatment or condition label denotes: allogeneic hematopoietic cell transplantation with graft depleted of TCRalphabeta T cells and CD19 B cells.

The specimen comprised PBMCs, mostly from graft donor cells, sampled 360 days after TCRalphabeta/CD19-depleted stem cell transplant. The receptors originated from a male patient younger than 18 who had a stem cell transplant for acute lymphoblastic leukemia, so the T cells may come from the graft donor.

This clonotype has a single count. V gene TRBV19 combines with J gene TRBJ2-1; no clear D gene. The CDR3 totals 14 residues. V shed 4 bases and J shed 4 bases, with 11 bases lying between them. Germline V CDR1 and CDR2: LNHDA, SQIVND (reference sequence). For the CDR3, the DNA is TGTGCCAGTAGTAGCTTTGTGCGGTACAATGAGCAGTTCTTC. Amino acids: CASSSFVRYNEQFF. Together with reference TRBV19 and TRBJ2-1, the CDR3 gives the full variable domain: DGGITQSPKYLFRKEGQNVTLSCEQNLNHDAMYWYRQDPGQGLRLIYYSQIVNDFQKGDIAEGYSVSREKKESFPLTVTSAQKNPTAFYLCASSSFVRYNEQFFGPGTRLTVL.

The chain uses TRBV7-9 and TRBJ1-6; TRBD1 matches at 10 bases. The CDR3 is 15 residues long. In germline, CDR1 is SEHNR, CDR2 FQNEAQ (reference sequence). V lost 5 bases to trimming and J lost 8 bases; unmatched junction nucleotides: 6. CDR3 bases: TGTGCCAGCAGCCCACGTGGGACAGGGGATTCACCCCTCCACTTT. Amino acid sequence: CASSPRGTGDSPLHF.

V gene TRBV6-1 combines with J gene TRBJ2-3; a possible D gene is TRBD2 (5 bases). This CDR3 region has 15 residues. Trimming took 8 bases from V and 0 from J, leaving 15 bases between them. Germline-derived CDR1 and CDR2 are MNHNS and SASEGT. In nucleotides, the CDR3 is TGTGCCAGCCTCATTGGGAGAGCTAGCACAGATACGCAGTATTTT. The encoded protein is CASLIGRASTDTQYF.

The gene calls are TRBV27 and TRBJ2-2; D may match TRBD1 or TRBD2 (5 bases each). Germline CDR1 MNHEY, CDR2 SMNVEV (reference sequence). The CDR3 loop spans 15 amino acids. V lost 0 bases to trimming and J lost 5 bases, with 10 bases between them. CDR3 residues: CASSLSSGATGELFF. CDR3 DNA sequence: TGTGCCAGCAGTTTATCCTCCGGGGCTACCGGGGAGCTGTTTTTT.

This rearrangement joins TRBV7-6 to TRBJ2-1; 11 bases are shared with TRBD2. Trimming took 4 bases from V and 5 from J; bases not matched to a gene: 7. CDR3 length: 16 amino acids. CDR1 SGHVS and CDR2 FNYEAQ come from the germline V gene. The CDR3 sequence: CASSSPQTSGNNEQFF. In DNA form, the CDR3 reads TGTGCCAGCAGCTCCCCGCAGACTAGCGGGAACAATGAGCAGTTCTTC.

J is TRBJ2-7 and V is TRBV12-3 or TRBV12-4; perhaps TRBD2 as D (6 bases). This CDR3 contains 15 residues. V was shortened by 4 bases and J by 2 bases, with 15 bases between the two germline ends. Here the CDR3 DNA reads TGTGCCAGCAGTTCCGTCGGGAGTTCGACCTACGAGCAGTACTTC. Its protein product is CASSSVGSSTYEQYF.

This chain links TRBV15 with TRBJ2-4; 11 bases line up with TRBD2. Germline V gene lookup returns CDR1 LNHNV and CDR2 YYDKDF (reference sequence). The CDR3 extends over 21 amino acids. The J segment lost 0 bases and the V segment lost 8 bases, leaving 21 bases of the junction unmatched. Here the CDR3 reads CATCLGGSGTSGRLAKNIQYF. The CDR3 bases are TGTGCCACCTGCCTGGGAGGTTCCGGGACTAGCGGCCGACTAGCCAAAAACATTCAGTACTTC.

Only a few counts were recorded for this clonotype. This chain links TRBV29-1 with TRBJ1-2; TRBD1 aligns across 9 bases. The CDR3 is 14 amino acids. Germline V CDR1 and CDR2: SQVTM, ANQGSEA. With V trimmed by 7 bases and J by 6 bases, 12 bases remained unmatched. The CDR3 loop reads CSGGTGSLRDGYTF. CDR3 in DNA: TGCAGCGGCGGGACAGGGTCTCTAAGGGATGGCTACACCTTC.

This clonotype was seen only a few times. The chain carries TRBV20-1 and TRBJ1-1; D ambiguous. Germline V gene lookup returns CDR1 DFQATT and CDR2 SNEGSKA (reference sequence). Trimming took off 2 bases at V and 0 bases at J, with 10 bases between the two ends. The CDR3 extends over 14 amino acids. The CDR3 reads CSARYPGLNTEAFF. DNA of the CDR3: TGCAGTGCTAGATATCCGGGCCTGAACACTGAAGCTTTCTTT.

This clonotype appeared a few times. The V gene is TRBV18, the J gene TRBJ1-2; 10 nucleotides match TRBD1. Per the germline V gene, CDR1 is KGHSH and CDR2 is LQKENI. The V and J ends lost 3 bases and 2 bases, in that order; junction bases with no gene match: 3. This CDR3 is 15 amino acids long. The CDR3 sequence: CASSPPGQGNYGYTF. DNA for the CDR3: TGTGCCAGCTCACCTCCGGGACAGGGGAACTATGGCTACACCTTC. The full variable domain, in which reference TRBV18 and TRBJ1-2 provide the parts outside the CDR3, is NAGVMQNPRHLVRRRGQEARLRCSPMKGHSHVYWYRQLPEEGLKFMVYLQKENIIDESGMPKERFSAEFPKEGPSILRIQQVVRGDSAAYFCASSPPGQGNYGYTFGSGTRLTVV.

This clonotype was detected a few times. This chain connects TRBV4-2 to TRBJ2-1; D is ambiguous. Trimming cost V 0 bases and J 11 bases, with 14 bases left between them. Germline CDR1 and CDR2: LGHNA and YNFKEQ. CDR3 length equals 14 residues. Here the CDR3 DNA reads TGTGCCAGCAGCCAAGATTTCGCAGCGAGACAGCAGTTCTTC. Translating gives CASSQDFAARQQFF.

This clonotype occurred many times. The CDR3 here is CASSPRIAPINNEQFF. Written as DNA, the CDR3 is TGTGCCAGCAGCCCCCGGATCGCACCCATCAACAATGAGCAGTTCTTC. The rearrangement uses TRBV4-2 and TRBJ2-1; no clear D gene. Germline V lookup: CDR1 LGHNA, CDR2 YNFKEQ. Deletions cut 4 bases from V and 5 bases from J, with 18 bases between. The CDR3 consists of 16 residues.

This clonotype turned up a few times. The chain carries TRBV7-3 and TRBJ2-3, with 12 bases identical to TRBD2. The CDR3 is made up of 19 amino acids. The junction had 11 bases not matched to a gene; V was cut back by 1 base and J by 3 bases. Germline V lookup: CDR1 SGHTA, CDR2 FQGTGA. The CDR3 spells CASSLRLRSSGRATDTQYF. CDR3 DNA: TGTGCCAGCAGCTTAAGGCTCCGGTCTAGCGGGAGGGCGACAGATACGCAGTATTTT. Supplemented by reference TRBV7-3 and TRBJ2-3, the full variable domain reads GAGVSQTPSNKVTEKGKYVELRCDPISGHTALYWYRQSLGQGPEFLIYFQGTGAADDSGLPNDRFFAVRPEGSVSTLKIQRTERGDSAVYLCASSLRLRSSGRATDTQYFGPGTRLTVL.

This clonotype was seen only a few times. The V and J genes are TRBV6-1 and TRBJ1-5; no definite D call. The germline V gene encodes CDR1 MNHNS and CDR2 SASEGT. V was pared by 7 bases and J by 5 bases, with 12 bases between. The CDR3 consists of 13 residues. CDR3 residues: CASTPAIHQPQHF. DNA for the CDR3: TGTGCCAGCACTCCTGCCATTCATCAGCCCCAGCATTTT.

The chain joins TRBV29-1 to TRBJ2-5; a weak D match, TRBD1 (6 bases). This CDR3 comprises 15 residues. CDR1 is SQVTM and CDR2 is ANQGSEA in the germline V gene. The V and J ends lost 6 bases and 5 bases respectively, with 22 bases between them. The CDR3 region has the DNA TGCAGCGTCGGGCCCCCCGGGACATCTGGCGAGACCCAGTACTTC. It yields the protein CSVGPPGTSGETQYF.

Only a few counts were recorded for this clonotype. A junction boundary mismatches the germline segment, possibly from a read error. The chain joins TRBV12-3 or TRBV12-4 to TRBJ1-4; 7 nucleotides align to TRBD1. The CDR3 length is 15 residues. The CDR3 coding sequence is TGTGCCAGCAGTTTCGCGACAGGGACTAGTGAAAAACTGTTTTTT. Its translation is CASSFATGTSEKLFF.

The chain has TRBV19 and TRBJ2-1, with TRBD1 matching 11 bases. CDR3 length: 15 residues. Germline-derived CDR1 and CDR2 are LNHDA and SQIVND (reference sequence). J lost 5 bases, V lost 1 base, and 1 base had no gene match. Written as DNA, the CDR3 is TGTGCCAGTAGTATAGGGACAGGGGGCAACAATGAGCAGTTCTTC. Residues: CASSIGTGGNNEQFF.

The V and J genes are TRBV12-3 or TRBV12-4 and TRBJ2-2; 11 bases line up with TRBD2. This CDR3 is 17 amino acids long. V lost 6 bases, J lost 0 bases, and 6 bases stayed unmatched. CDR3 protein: CASSASGRTANTGELFF. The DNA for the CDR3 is TGTGCCAGCAGCGCTAGCGGGAGGACCGCGAACACCGGGGAGCTGTTTTTT.

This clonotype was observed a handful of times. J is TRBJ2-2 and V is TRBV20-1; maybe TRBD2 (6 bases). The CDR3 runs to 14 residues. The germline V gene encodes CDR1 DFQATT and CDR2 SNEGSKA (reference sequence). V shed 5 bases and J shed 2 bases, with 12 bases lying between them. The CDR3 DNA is TGCAGTGCTGGCCTGGGGGGAAACACCGGGGAGCTGTTTTTT. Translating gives CSAGLGGNTGELFF.

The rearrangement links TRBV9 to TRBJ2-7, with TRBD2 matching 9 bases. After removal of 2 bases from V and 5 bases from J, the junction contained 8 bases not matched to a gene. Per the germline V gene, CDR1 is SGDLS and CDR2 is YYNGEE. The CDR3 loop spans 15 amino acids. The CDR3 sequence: CASSVSGREGHEQYF. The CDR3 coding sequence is TGTGCCAGCAGCGTGAGTGGGCGGGAGGGACACGAGCAGTACTTC.

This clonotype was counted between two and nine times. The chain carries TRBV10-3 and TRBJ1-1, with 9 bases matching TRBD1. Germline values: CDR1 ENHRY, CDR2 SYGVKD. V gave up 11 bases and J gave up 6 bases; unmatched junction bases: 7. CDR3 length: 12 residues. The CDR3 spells CAAGTGISEAFF. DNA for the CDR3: TGTGCCGCCGGGACAGGGATTTCTGAAGCTTTCTTT.

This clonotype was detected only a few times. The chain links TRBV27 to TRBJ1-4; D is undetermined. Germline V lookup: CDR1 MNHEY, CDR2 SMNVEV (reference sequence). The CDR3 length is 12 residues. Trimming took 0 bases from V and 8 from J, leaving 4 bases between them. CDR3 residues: CASSLSGEKLFF. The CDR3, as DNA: TGTGCCAGCAGTTTATCGGGCGAAAAACTGTTTTTT.

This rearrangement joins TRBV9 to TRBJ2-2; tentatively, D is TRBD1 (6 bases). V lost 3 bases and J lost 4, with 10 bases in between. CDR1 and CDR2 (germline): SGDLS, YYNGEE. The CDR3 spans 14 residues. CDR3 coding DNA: TGTGCCAGCAGCGCGACAGGTAGCACCGGGGAGCTGTTTTTT. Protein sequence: CASSATGSTGELFF.

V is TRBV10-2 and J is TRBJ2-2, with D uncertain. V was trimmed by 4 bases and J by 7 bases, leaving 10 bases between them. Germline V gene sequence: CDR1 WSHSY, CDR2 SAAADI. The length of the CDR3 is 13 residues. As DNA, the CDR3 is TGCGCCAGCAGTGGATCAAGTGTCGGGGAGCTGTTTTTT. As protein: CASSGSSVGELFF.

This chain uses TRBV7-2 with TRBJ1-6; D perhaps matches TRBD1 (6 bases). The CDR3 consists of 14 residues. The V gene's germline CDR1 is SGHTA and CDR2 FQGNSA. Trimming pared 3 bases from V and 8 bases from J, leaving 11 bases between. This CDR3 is CASSLTGGYSPLHF. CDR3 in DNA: TGTGCCAGCAGCTTGACAGGCGGGTATTCACCCCTCCACTTT. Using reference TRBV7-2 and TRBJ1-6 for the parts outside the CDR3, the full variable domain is GAGVSQSPSNKVTEKGKDVELRCDPISGHTALYWYRQSLGQGLEFLIYFQGNSAPDKSGLPSDRFSAERTGGSVSTLTIQRTQQEDSAVYLCASSLTGGYSPLHFGNGTRLTVT.

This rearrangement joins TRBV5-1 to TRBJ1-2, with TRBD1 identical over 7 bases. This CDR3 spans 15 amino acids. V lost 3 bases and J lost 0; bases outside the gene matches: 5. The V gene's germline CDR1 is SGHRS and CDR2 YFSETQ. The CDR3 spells CASSWTGPTNYGYTF. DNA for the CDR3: TGCGCCAGCAGCTGGACAGGTCCAACTAACTATGGCTACACCTTC.

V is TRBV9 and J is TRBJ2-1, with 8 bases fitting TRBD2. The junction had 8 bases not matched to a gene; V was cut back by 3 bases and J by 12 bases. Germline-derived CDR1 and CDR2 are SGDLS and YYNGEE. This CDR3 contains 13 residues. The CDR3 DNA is TGTGCCAGCAGCGCATTCCGGGAGGGGGGGCAGTTCTTC. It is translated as CASSAFREGGQFF.

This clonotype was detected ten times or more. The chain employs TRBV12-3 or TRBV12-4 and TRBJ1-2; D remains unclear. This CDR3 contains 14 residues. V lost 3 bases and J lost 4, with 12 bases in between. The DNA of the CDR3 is TGTGCCAGCAGTTTCCGCTCCTTCGGCTATGGCTACACCTTC. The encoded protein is CASSFRSFGYGYTF.

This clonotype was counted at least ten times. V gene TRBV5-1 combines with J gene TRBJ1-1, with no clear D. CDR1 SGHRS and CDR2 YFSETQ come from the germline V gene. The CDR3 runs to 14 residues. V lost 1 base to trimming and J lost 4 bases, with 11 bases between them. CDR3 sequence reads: CASSLQAAGTEAFF. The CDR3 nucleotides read TGCGCCAGCAGCTTGCAGGCGGCGGGCACTGAAGCTTTCTTT.